A selection of T cell receptor beta chains follows, all from one sample in a study of radiation and T cells in renal cell carcinoma. TCRdb's table, derived via immunoSEQ multiplex PCR, lists solely in-frame clones and lacks some. The sample has around 160,000 clones, around 89% seen once. The material sequenced was blood, taken from a patient whose treatment included radiotherapy and nephrectomy. The receptor set was obtained from a woman in her sixties or seventies with renal cell carcinoma. Both conserved end residues are part of each CDR3. Fields, in order: J gene, D gene, V gene, clone size, CDR3 DNA, CDR3 protein. A D gene is named only where the DNA matches it firmly. A clone size is listed for some rows: how often the clone was seen (once, few, many), or a class if it is expanded.

TRBJ2-5 - TRBV5-5 few TGTGCCAGCAGCTCAAAAGAGACCCAGTACTTC CASSSKETQYF
TRBJ1-2 - TRBV18 few TGTGCCAGCTCACCAGCCGTACGGGGGAACTATGGCTACACCTTC CASSPAVRGNYGYTF
TRBJ1-6 - TRBV6-1 - TGTGCCAGCAGTGAAGTAGCGGGTTCACCCCTCCACTTT CASSEVAGSPLHF
TRBJ2-7 TRBD1 TRBV6-6 - TGTGCCAGCGATCCGGGACAGAACTACGAGCAGTACTTC CASDPGQNYEQYF
TRBJ2-3 - TRBV29-1 - TGCACCGCGACCAGAGGGGCGGCAGATACGCAGTATTTT CTATRGAADTQYF
TRBJ2-7 TRBD2 TRBV5-1 - TGCGCCAGCAGCTTGTCGTCGGGACTAGCCGCCGAGCAGTACTTC CASSLSSGLAAEQYF
TRBJ1-6 - TRBV9 - TGTGCCAGCAACCAGGGACATATTAATTCACCCCTCCACTTT CASNQGHINSPLHF
TRBJ2-7 - TRBV5-6 - TGTGCCAGCAGGAGGGACTGGGATTACGAGCAGTACTTC CASRRDWDYEQYF
TRBJ2-3 TRBD1 TRBV9 once TGTGCCAGCAGCCCTCGACAGGGGCCTCCGTTTAGCACAGATACGCAGTATTTT CASSPRQGPPFSTDTQYF
TRBJ2-2 - TRBV30 - TGTGCCTGGAGGTGGTCGCGTACCGGGGAGCTGTTTTTT CAWRWSRTGELFF
TRBJ2-2 - TRBV2 - TGTGCCAGCAGTGAAGCCCGGAGATCGAACACCGGGGAGCTGTTTTTT CASSEARRSNTGELFF
TRBJ2-7 - TRBV28 - TGTGCCAGCAGTTTCGCCCACGAGCAGTACTTC CASSFAHEQYF
TRBJ2-1 - TRBV19 - TGTGCCAGTAGTAAGACAGATTTGAATGAGCAGTTCTTC CASSKTDLNEQFF
TRBJ1-2 - TRBV5-5 - TGTGCCAGCAGCTTGGAACCATCGGGCTATGGCTACACCTTC CASSLEPSGYGYTF
TRBJ1-5 - TRBV19 - TGTGCCAGTAGTATAACAGGCAACCAGCCCCAGCATTTT CASSITGNQPQHF
TRBJ2-3 TRBD2 TRBV7-9 - TGTGCCAGCAGCTTAGATGAGGCGGGGGGGTCGCGTACGCAGTATTTT CASSLDEAGGSRTQYF
TRBJ1-1 - TRBV27 - TGTGCCAGCAGTTTATGGGGGGGGACTGAGAACACTGAAGCTTTCTTT CASSLWGGTENTEAFF
TRBJ2-3 - TRBV29-1 - TGCAGCGTTGACTGGGGCACAGATACGCAGTATTTT CSVDWGTDTQYF
TRBJ2-7 TRBD2 TRBV11-2 - TGTGCCAGCAGCCCCTTAGCGGGGGGGGGTACCTACGAGCAGTACTTC CASSPLAGGGTYEQYF
TRBJ1-3 - TRBV11-3 - TGTGCCAGCAGCCGTCCCTCTGGAAACACCATATATTTT CASSRPSGNTIYF
TRBJ2-2 TRBD1 TRBV18 - TGTGCCAGCTCACCAAACAGGGGAGACACCGGGGAGCTGTTTTTT CASSPNRGDTGELFF
TRBJ2-4 TRBD2 TRBV6-5 - TGTGCCAGCATGGGGGGGGGAAACATTCAGTACTTC CASMGGGNIQYF
TRBJ1-5 - TRBV27 - TGTGCCAGCAGGCCGAAGGAGCCCAATCAGCCCCAGCATTTT CASRPKEPNQPQHF
TRBJ2-1 - TRBV28 - TGTGCCAGCAGTTTACTCTACAATGAGCAGTTCTTC CASSLLYNEQFF
TRBJ1-1 - TRBV10-3 - TGTGCCATCAGCTCGATCGGAAACACTGAAGCTTTCTTT CAISSIGNTEAFF
TRBJ1-6 - TRBV10-3 - TGTGCCATCAATCCTGGGGGACCCAATTCACCCCTCCACTTT CAINPGGPNSPLHF
TRBJ2-1 - TRBV20-1 - TGCAGTGCGCCGGGAGCCTCAGAGCAGTTCTTC CSAPGASEQFF
TRBJ1-1 TRBD1 TRBV5-1 - TGCGCCAGCAGCCGGGAGGGGGTCCGACAGGGGCTAGGGACTGAAGCTTTCTTT CASSREGVRQGLGTEAFF
TRBJ1-1 - TRBV28 - TGTGCCAGCAGTTCCCCCCAGGGGAACACTGAAGCTTTCTTT CASSSPQGNTEAFF
TRBJ2-6 - TRBV19 - TGTGCCAGTAGTACGGGGCTCCCTGGGGCCAACGTCCTGACTTTC CASSTGLPGANVLTF
TRBJ1-1 TRBD1 TRBV7-9 - TGTGCCAGCAGCTTAGCGGGGACAGACACTGAAGCTTTCTTT CASSLAGTDTEAFF
TRBJ1-6 - TRBV30 - TGTGCCTGGAGTCTGGCGGCCGTTTCACCCCTCCACTTT CAWSLAAVSPLHF
TRBJ2-3 TRBD2 TRBV6-5 - TGTGCCAGCAGTTACTCGAAGTCTAGCGGGGGAGATACGCAGTATTTT CASSYSKSSGGDTQYF
TRBJ1-5 TRBD1 TRBV19 - TGTGCCAGTAGTATGACAGGGACTCAGCCCCAGCATTTT CASSMTGTQPQHF
TRBJ2-7 - TRBV5-1 - TGCGCCAGCAGCTTGGCCGGCGGGGATCCCTACGAGCAGTACTTC CASSLAGGDPYEQYF
TRBJ2-5 TRBD2 TRBV7-9 - TGTGCCAGCAGCTTAAAGGGTATGGGGGGGCAAGAGACCCAGTACTTC CASSLKGMGGQETQYF
TRBJ2-2 - TRBV5-1 - TGCGCCAGCAGCTTGGGACGCCCGAACACCGGGGAGCTGTTTTTT CASSLGRPNTGELFF
TRBJ1-6 TRBD1 TRBV25-1 - TGTGCCAGCAGTCCCGGACAGGGATATAATTCACCCCTCCACTTT CASSPGQGYNSPLHF